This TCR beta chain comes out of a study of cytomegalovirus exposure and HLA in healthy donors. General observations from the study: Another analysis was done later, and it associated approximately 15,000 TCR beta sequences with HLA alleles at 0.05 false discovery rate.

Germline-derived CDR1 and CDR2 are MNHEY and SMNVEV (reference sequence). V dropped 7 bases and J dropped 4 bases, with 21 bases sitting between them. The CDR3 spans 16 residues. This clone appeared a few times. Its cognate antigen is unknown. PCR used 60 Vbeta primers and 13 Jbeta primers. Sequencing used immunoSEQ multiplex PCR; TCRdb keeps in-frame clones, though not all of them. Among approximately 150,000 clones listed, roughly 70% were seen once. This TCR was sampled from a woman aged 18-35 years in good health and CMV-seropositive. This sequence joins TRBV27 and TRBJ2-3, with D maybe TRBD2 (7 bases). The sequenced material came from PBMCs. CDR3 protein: CASTPEPGGLADTQYF. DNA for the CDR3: TGTGCCAGCACCCCAGAACCGGGGGGCCTCGCAGATACGCAGTATTTT.